A selection of T cell receptor beta chains follows, all from one sample in a study of neoadjuvant nivolumab and ipilimumab in lung cancer. Sequenced by immunoSEQ multiplex PCR; TCRdb stores in-frame clones only, minus some. The repertoire holds about 33,000 clones, with approximately 92% as singletons. The sample consisted of peripheral blood, taken after neoadjuvant nivolumab, alone or with ipilimumab, at or shortly before surgery. The receptor source for this set is an adult with non-small cell lung cancer. Each CDR3 is given with its conserved first and last residue. D genes are given only for firm matches. Where a row states a size, it is once, few, many or the class of an expanded clone; other rows omit it.

V	J	D	size	CDR3	DNA
TRBV5-1	TRBJ2-2	TRBD2	.	CASSGGLAGTSTGELFF	TGCGCCAGCAGCGGCGGACTAGCGGGAACTAGCACCGGGGAGCTGTTTTTT
TRBV5-1	TRBJ2-3	TRBD2	.	CASALYGLGTDTQYF	TGCGCCAGCGCCCTCTACGGACTAGGGACAGATACGCAGTATTTT
TRBV6-1	TRBJ2-5	.	.	CASSEFGTEETQYF	TGTGCCAGCAGTGAATTCGGTACAGAAGAGACCCAGTACTTC
TRBV5-1	TRBJ1-4	TRBD1	.	CASFPGTGVGEKLFF	TGCGCCAGCTTCCCCGGGACAGGGGTCGGGGAAAAACTGTTTTTT
TRBV29-1	TRBJ2-5	.	.	CSVGEGLWGETQYF	TGCAGCGTTGGAGAGGGGCTTTGGGGAGAGACCCAGTACTTC
TRBV5-5	TRBJ2-3	.	.	CASSALSTDTQYF	TGTGCCAGCTCGGCACTCAGCACAGATACGCAGTATTTT
TRBV13	TRBJ2-5	.	.	CASRRASQETQYF	TGTGCCAGCAGACGAGCCTCACAAGAGACCCAGTACTTC
TRBV12-5	TRBJ2-5	.	.	CASGPGSLPRQETQYF	TGTGCTAGTGGTCCCGGTTCCCTCCCGCGGCAGGAGACCCAGTACTTC
TRBV7-6	TRBJ1-5	.	.	CASSPGWGAGQPQHF	TGTGCCAGCAGCCCTGGGTGGGGGGCTGGTCAGCCCCAGCATTTT
TRBV19	TRBJ1-5	.	few	CASGGAGGNQPQHF	TGTGCCAGTGGGGGGGCAGGGGGCAATCAGCCCCAGCATTTT
TRBV14	TRBJ1-4	.	.	CASSLLGFPNEKLFF	TGTGCCAGCAGCCTGCTAGGATTTCCTAATGAAAAACTGTTTTTT
TRBV18	TRBJ2-7	TRBD1	.	CASSPDPGQLYEQYF	TGTGCCAGCTCACCTGACCCGGGACAGTTATACGAGCAGTACTTC
TRBV28	TRBJ1-2	.	.	CASSSFPGYTF	TGTGCCAGCAGTTCCTTCCCTGGCTACACCTTC
TRBV5-1	TRBJ1-4	.	.	CASSLGTTTNEKLFF	TGCGCCAGCAGTTTGGGGACAACAACTAATGAAAAACTGTTTTTT
TRBV28	TRBJ1-4	TRBD1	.	CAIAKDRDAREKLFF	TGTGCCATCGCAAAGGACAGGGATGCTCGTGAAAAACTGTTTTTT
TRBV7-8	TRBJ2-1	TRBD2	.	CASSLGTAGKAGASYNEQFF	TGTGCCAGCAGCTTAGGGACGGCCGGTAAAGCGGGAGCGTCATACAATGAGCAGTTCTTC
TRBV28	TRBJ2-2	.	.	CASGSVAALANTGELFF	TGTGCCAGCGGGTCAGTAGCGGCCCTCGCGAACACCGGGGAGCTGTTTTTT
TRBV6-1	TRBJ1-2	.	.	CASSVQYGYTF	TGTGCCAGCAGTGTACAATATGGCTACACCTTC
TRBV11-3	TRBJ2-6	.	.	CASSPDDAGANVLTF	TGTGCCAGCAGCCCGGATGACGCTGGGGCCAACGTCCTGACTTTC
TRBV7-9	TRBJ2-7	.	.	CASSLVSGLNDGSYEQYF	TGTGCCAGCAGCTTAGTTTCCGGTCTTAACGACGGGTCCTACGAGCAGTACTTC
TRBV5-4	TRBJ1-1	.	.	CASSFPGDTEAFF	TGTGCCAGCAGCTTTCCAGGGGACACTGAAGCTTTCTTT
TRBV7-3	TRBJ2-7	TRBD1	once	CASSLIGQGARFEQYF	TGTGCCAGCAGCTTAATTGGGCAGGGGGCGCGGTTCGAGCAGTACTTC
TRBV25-1	TRBJ2-5	.	.	CASSKQGPQETQYF	TGTGCCAGCAGTAAACAGGGCCCCCAAGAGACCCAGTACTTC
TRBV5-1	TRBJ2-7	TRBD1	.	CASSLALLGTGYYEQYF	TGCGCCAGCAGCTTGGCTCTTTTAGGGACAGGGTACTACGAGCAGTACTTC
TRBV5-4	TRBJ2-5	TRBD1	.	CASSPGQGQETQYF	TGTGCCAGCAGCCCGGGACAGGGCCAAGAGACCCAGTACTTC
TRBV18	TRBJ2-1	TRBD2	.	CASSLMVAGYNEQFF	TGTGCCAGCTCACTTATGGTAGCGGGGTACAATGAGCAGTTCTTC
TRBV6-6	TRBJ2-1	.	.	CASSLAGKQFF	TGTGCCAGCAGTCTAGCAGGGAAGCAGTTCTTC
TRBV6-1	TRBJ2-7	.	.	CASSGKRTYNSYEQYF	TGTGCCAGCAGTGGGAAACGGACGTATAACTCCTACGAGCAGTACTTC
TRBV28	TRBJ2-3	TRBD2	.	CASSPLAGLGTQYF	TGTGCCAGCAGCCCACTAGCGGGACTTGGCACGCAGTATTTT
TRBV25-1	TRBJ2-7	TRBD1	.	CASSEDRVNEQYF	TGTGCCAGCAGTGAAGACAGGGTCAACGAGCAGTACTTC
TRBV19	TRBJ1-1	.	.	CASKEFGLNTEAFF	TGTGCCAGTAAGGAGTTTGGGCTGAACACTGAAGCTTTCTTT
TRBV29-1	TRBJ2-7	.	once	CSVYSGGSYEQYF	TGCAGCGTATACTCAGGGGGGTCGTACGAGCAGTACTTC
TRBV19	TRBJ1-2	TRBD1	few	CASYRGRGGYTF	TGTGCCAGCTACAGGGGGCGAGGTGGCTACACCTTC
TRBV6-5	TRBJ2-7	.	.	CASRPQGNIYEQYF	TGTGCCAGCAGACCCCAGGGCAATATCTACGAGCAGTACTTC
TRBV28	TRBJ2-5	.	.	CASKGRAQETQYF	TGTGCCAGCAAGGGTAGGGCCCAAGAGACCCAGTACTTC
TRBV18	TRBJ1-1	.	.	CASSPIGQERAEAFF	TGTGCCAGCTCACCAATAGGCCAGGAAAGGGCTGAAGCTTTCTTT
TRBV4-1	TRBJ2-7	.	.	CASSPVGSYEQYF	TGCGCCAGCAGCCCCGTGGGGTCCTACGAGCAGTACTTC
TRBV7-2	TRBJ2-1	.	.	CASSPPTSGKQFF	TGTGCCAGCAGCCCGCCGACTAGTGGGAAGCAGTTCTTC
TRBV5-1	TRBJ2-6	TRBD1	once	CASSGGQGATGANVLTF	TGCGCCAGCAGCGGGGGACAGGGGGCGACAGGGGCCAACGTCCTGACTTTC
TRBV27	TRBJ2-7	TRBD1	once	CASSLIGGGPYEQYF	TGTGCCAGCAGTTTAATAGGGGGCGGGCCCTACGAGCAGTACTTC
TRBV11-2	TRBJ1-1	.	.	CASSSQGRTEAFF	TGTGCCAGCAGCTCTCAGGGTCGGACTGAAGCTTTCTTT
TRBV5-5	TRBJ2-1	.	medium-sized	CASSLDKGTTNEQFF	TGTGCCAGCAGCTTGGACAAGGGGACAACCAATGAGCAGTTCTTC
TRBV7-3	TRBJ1-1	.	.	CASSKTGNTEAFF	TGTGCCAGCAGCAAGACCGGGAACACTGAAGCTTTCTTT